This is a list of T cell receptor beta chains from one sample in a study of cytomegalovirus exposure and HLA in healthy donors. Produced via immunoSEQ multiplex PCR; TCRdb's table is partial and in-frame only. The data show some 200,000 clones, 80% to 85% seen once. Sample: PBMCs. The source is a woman aged 30 to 39 in good health and CMV-seronegative. Both conserved end residues are part of each CDR3. The D gene is left open where the match is weak. Some rows mark clone size as missing; the rest say once, few, many or name a class of expanded clone.

abundance	v_gene	j_gene	d_gene	CDR3aa	CDR3nt
.	TRBV7-9	TRBJ2-1	TRBD2	CASSLRLAGGQNEQLF	TGTGCCAGCAGCTTGAGACTAGCGGGAGGGCAGAATGAGCAGCTCTTC
.	TRBV5-8	TRBJ2-7	.	CASSSGAGTDVWGQYF	TGTGCCAGCAGCTCGGGGGCTGGGACAGACGTCTGGGGACAGTACTTC
.	TRBV6-5	TRBJ1-2	.	CASSLAGARNYGYTF	TGTGCCAGCAGCCTAGCAGGGGCGCGTAACTATGGCTACACCTTC
.	TRBV5-1	TRBJ2-5	TRBD2	CASSFGTSGGETQYF	TGCGCCAGCAGCTTTGGGACTAGCGGCGGCGAGACCCAGTACTTC
.	TRBV6-5	TRBJ2-5	.	CASSQTKEAQYF	TGTGCCAGCAGTCAGACAAAGGAGGCCCAGTACTTC
.	TRBV28	TRBJ2-7	.	CASTSGGSYEQYF	TGTGCCAGCACTTCCGGCGGCTCCTACGAGCAGTACTTC
.	TRBV6-1	TRBJ1-1	.	CASTPGGNPEAFF	TGTGCCAGCACCCCTGGCGGGAATCCTGAAGCTTTCTTT
.	TRBV18	TRBJ2-2	TRBD2	CASSPLPSGSTGELFF	TGTGCCAGCTCACCCCTTCCTAGCGGCAGCACCGGGGAGCTGTTTTTT
.	TRBV27	TRBJ2-7	TRBD1	CASRLDRNPSEQYF	TGTGCCAGCAGATTGGACAGGAACCCCTCCGAGCAGTACTTC
once	TRBV7-6	TRBJ2-3	TRBD2	CASSLGTSGGEDTQYF	TGTGCCAGCAGCTTAGGGACTAGCGGGGGTGAAGATACGCAGTATTTT
.	TRBV18	TRBJ2-3	TRBD2	CASSPPGKTSGNTDTQYF	TGTGCCAGCTCACCACCGGGCAAGACTAGCGGGAACACAGATACGCAGTATTTT
.	TRBV30	TRBJ2-2	TRBD1	CAWSEGAGNTGELFF	TGTGCCTGGAGTGAGGGGGCGGGGAACACCGGGGAGCTGTTTTTT
few	TRBV5-1	TRBJ2-5	.	CASSLGHNQETQYF	TGCGCCAGCAGCTTGGGACACAACCAAGAGACCCAGTACTTC
once	TRBV19	TRBJ2-4	.	CASSTIDKAAKNIQYF	TGTGCCAGTAGTACAATTGACAAGGCGGCCAAAAACATTCAGTACTTC
once	TRBV5-4	TRBJ2-7	TRBD1	CASSLQTGSSYEQYF	TGTGCCAGCAGCTTGCAGACAGGGAGCTCCTACGAGCAGTACTTC
few	TRBV4-3	TRBJ2-7	.	CASSQSGYEQYF	TGCGCCAGCAGCCAGTCAGGGTACGAGCAGTACTTC
.	TRBV7-2	TRBJ1-5	.	CASSLDPGPQHF	TGTGCCAGCAGCTTAGATCCGGGGCCCCAGCATTTT
.	TRBV18	TRBJ1-3	.	CASSPRQSGNTIYF	TGTGCCAGCTCACCGAGACAATCTGGAAACACCATATATTTT
.	TRBV28	TRBJ1-1	.	CASSLPLLGTNF	TGTGCCAGCAGTTTACCCCTACTCGGTACCAACTTT
.	TRBV7-8	TRBJ2-7	TRBD2	CASSYGRGGEQYF	TGTGCCAGCAGCTATGGGCGGGGGGGGGAGCAGTACTTC
.	TRBV2	TRBJ2-3	TRBD2	CASRNRLAGTDTQYF	TGTGCCAGCAGAAACCGACTAGCGGGAACAGATACGCAGTATTTT
.	TRBV30	TRBJ1-5	TRBD1	CAWAGQGGQPQHF	TGTGCCTGGGCGGGACAGGGCGGTCAGCCCCAGCATTTT
.	TRBV7-8	TRBJ1-5	TRBD1	CASSPLAGGFNQPQHF	TGTGCCAGCAGCCCCTTAGCAGGGGGATTCAATCAGCCCCAGCATTTT
.	TRBV29-1	TRBJ2-2	.	CSVAGYGDSTGELFF	TGCAGCGTTGCAGGCTACGGCGACAGTACCGGGGAGCTGTTTTTT
.	TRBV28	TRBJ1-5	.	CASSLRVNQPQHF	TGTGCCAGCAGTTTGAGGGTGAATCAGCCCCAGCATTTT
.	TRBV15	TRBJ1-4	.	CATSRTANEKLFF	TGTGCCACCAGCAGAACAGCTAATGAAAAACTGTTTTTT
.	TRBV6-6	TRBJ2-1	.	CASSAQGNEQFF	TGTGCCAGCAGTGCCCAGGGAAATGAGCAGTTCTTC
.	TRBV10-3	TRBJ2-7	.	CAISDDSVRSYEQYF	TGTGCCATCAGTGATGATTCAGTCCGCTCCTACGAGCAGTACTTC
.	TRBV5-1	TRBJ2-1	.	CASSVPGLDYYNEQFF	TGCGCCAGCAGCGTGCCGGGCCTAGACTATTACAATGAGCAGTTCTTC
.	TRBV10-3	TRBJ2-3	TRBD2	CAISGTSGGADTQYF	TGTGCCATCAGTGGGACTAGCGGGGGGGCTGATACGCAGTATTTT
.	TRBV7-9	TRBJ1-1	.	CSTDTSRNTEAFF	TGTTCCACCGATACTTCAAGGAACACTGAAGCTTTCTTT
.	TRBV7-2	TRBJ1-1	TRBD1	CASSPGQANTEAFF	TGTGCCAGCAGCCCGGGACAGGCGAACACTGAAGCTTTCTTT
.	TRBV7-2	TRBJ1-1	.	CASSRGSFTEAFF	TGTGCCAGCAGCCGCGGCAGCTTCACTGAAGCTTTCTTT
.	TRBV18	TRBJ2-5	TRBD1	CASSSYPGGETQYF	TGTGCCAGCTCATCTTACCCAGGGGGAGAGACCCAGTACTTC
.	TRBV6-5	TRBJ2-7	TRBD1	CASSYGTGTYEQYF	TGTGCCAGCAGTTACGGGACAGGGACCTACGAGCAGTACTTC
.	TRBV9	TRBJ2-5	.	CASSAHTGGSETQYF	TGTGCCAGCAGCGCCCACACTGGAGGGAGTGAGACCCAGTACTTC
few	TRBV2	TRBJ1-2	.	CASSEGTHYGYTF	TGTGCCAGCAGTGAGGGCACCCACTATGGCTACACCTTC
.	TRBV18	TRBJ2-1	TRBD2	CASSPDGGFYNEQFF	TGTGCCAGCTCACCTGACGGGGGGTTCTACAATGAGCAGTTCTTC
.	TRBV5-6	TRBJ2-2	.	CASSSFGGEGAGELFF	TGTGCCAGCAGCTCATTCGGAGGGGAGGGGGCCGGGGAGCTGTTTTTT
.	TRBV9	TRBJ1-1	.	CASSVGAQGEAFF	TGTGCCAGCAGCGTAGGGGCCCAGGGAGAAGCTTTCTTT